This T cell receptor beta chain was profiled in a study of cytomegalovirus exposure and HLA in healthy donors. With 60 Vbeta and 13 Jbeta primers, the PCR was carried out. Produced via immunoSEQ multiplex PCR; TCRdb's table is partial and in-frame only. This sample's table has approximately 110,000 clones. Material for sequencing was PBMCs. This TCR was recovered from a man in his forties in good health and CMV-seropositive.

CDR3 DNA: TGCGCCAGCAGCCATAGCGGGAGCTCCTACGAGCAGTACTTC. Its protein is CASSHSGSSYEQYF. The rearrangement links TRBV5-1 to TRBJ2-7, with 9 bases lining up with TRBD2. CDR1 is SGHRS and CDR2 is YFSETQ in the germline V gene. Trimming at V came to 4 bases and at J to 0 bases, leaving 2 bases not matched to a gene. The CDR3 covers 14 residues.